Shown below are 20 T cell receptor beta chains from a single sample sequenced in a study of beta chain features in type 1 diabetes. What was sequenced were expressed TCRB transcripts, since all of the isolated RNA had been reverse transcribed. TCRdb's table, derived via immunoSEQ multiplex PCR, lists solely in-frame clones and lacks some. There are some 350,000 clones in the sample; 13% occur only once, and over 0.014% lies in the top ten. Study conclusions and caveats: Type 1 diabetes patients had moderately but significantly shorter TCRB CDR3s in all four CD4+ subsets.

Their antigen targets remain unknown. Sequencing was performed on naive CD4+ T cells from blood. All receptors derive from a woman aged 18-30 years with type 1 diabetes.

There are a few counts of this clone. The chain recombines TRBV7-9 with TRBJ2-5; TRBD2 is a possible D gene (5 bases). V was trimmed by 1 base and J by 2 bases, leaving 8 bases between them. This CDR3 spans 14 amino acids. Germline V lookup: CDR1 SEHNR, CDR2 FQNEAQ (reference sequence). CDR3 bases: TGTGCCAGCAGCTTAGTAGGAGGACAAGAGACCCAGTACTTC. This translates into CASSLVGGQETQYF.

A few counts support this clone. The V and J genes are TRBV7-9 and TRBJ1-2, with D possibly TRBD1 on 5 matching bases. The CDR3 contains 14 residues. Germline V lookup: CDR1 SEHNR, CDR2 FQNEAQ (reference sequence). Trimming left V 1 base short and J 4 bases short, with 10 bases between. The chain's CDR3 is CASSLVGGVYGYTF. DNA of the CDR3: TGTGCCAGCAGCTTAGTGGGGGGAGTCTATGGCTACACCTTC.

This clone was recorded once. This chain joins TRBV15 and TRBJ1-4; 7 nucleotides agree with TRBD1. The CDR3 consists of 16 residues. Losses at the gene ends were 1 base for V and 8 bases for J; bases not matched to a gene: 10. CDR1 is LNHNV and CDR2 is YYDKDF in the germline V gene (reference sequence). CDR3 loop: CATSRGAQGGTEKLFF. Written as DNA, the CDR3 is TGTGCCACCAGCAGAGGGGCACAAGGGGGCACCGAAAAACTGTTTTTT.

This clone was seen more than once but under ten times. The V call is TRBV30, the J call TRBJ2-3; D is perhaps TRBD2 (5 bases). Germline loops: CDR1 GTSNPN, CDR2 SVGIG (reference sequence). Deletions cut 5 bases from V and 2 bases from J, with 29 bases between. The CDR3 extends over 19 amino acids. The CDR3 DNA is TGTGCCTGGCTCCAAAGGCCGGGATCTAACCTATTGGCCACAGATACGCAGTATTTT. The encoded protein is CAWLQRPGSNLLATDTQYF.

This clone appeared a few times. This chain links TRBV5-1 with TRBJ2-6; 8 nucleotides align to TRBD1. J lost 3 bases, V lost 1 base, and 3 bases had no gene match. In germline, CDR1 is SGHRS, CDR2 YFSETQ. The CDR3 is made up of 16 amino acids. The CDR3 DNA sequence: TGCGCCAGCAGCTTGCAGGGGGCGGTTGGGGCCAACGTCCTGACTTTC. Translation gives CASSLQGAVGANVLTF.

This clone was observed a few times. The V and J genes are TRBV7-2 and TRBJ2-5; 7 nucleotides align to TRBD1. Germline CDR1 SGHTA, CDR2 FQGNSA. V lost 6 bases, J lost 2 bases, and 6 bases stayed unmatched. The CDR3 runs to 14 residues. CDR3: CASSRDRVQETQYF. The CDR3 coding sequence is TGTGCCAGCAGTCGAGACAGGGTGCAAGAGACCCAGTACTTC. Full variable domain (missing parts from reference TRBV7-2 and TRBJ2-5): GAGVSQSPSNKVTEKGKDVELRCDPISGHTALYWYRQSLGQGLEFLIYFQGNSAPDKSGLPSDRFSAERTGGSVSTLTIQRTQQEDSAVYLCASSRDRVQETQYFGPGTRLLVL.

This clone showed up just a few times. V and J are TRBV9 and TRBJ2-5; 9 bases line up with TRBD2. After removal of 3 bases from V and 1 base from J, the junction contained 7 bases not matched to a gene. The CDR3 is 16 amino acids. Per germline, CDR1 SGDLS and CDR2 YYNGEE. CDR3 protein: CASSARLAAGQETQYF. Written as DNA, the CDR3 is TGTGCCAGCAGCGCACGACTAGCGGCGGGCCAAGAGACCCAGTACTTC.

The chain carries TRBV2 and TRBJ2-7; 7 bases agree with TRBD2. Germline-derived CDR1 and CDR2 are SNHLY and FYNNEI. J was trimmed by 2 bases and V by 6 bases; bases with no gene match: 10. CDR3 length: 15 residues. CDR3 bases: TGTGCCAGCAGGAAAGATTCTAGCGGCACCTACGAGCAGTACTTC. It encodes CASRKDSSGTYEQYF.

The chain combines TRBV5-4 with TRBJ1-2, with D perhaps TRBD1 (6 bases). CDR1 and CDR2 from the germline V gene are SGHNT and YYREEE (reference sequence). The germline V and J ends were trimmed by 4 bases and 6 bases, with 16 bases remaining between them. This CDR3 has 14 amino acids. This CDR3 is CASSPPQGRNGYTF. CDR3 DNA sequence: TGTGCCAGCAGCCCCCCACAGGGTAGGAATGGCTACACCTTC.

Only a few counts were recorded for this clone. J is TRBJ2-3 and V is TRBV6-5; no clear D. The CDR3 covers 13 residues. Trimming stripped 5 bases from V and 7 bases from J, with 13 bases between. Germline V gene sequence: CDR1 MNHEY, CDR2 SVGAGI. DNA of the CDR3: TGTGCCAGCAGTCTCGCCCCGGGTAATACGCAGTATTTT. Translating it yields CASSLAPGNTQYF.

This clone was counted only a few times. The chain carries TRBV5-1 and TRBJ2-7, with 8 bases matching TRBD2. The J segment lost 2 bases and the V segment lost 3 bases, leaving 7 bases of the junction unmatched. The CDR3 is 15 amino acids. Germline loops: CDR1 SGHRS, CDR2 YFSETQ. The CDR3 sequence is CASSSGLATTYEQYF. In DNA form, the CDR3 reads TGCGCCAGCAGCTCAGGACTAGCTACCACCTACGAGCAGTACTTC.

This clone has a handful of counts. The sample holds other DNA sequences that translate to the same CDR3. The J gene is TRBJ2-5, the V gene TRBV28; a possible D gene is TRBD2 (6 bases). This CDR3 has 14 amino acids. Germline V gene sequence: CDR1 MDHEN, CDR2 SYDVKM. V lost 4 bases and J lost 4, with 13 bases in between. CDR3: CASSSGGAGETQYF. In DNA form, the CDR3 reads TGTGCCAGCAGTTCTGGAGGGGCGGGAGAGACCCAGTACTTC.

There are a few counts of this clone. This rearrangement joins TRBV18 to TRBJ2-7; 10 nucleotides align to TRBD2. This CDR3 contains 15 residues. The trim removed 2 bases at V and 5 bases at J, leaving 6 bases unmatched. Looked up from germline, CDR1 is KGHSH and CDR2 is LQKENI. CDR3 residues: CASSPSLAGNDEQYF. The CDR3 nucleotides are TGTGCCAGCTCACCATCACTAGCGGGAAACGACGAGCAGTACTTC.

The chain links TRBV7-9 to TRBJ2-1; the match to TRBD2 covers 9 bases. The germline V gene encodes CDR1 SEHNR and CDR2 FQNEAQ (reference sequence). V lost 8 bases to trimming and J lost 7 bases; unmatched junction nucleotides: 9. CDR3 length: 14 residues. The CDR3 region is CASLGTSPMNEQFF. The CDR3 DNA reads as TGTGCCAGCCTTGGGACTAGCCCTATGAATGAGCAGTTCTTC.

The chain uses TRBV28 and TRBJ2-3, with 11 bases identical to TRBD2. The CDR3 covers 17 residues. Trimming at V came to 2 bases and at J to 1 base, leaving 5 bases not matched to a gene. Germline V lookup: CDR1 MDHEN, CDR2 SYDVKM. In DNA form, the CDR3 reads TGTGCCAGCAGTTTACCGGGACTAGCGGCTCGCACAGATACGCAGTATTTT. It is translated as CASSLPGLAARTDTQYF.

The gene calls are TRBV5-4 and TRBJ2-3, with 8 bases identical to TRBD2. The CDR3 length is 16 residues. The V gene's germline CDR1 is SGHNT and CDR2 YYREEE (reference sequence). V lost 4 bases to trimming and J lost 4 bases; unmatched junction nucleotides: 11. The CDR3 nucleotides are TGTGCCAGCAGCGAGGGACTAGTGTCAGCTGCAGATACGCAGTATTTT. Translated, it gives CASSEGLVSAADTQYF.

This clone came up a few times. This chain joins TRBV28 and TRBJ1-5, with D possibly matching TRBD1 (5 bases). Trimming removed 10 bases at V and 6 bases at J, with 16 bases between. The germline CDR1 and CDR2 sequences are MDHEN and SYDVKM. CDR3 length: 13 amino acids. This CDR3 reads CATLLTGVQPQHF. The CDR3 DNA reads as TGTGCCACCTTATTGACGGGGGTTCAGCCCCAGCATTTT. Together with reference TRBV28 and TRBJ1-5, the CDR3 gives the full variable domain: DVKVTQSSRYLVKRTGEKVFLECVQDMDHENMFWYRQDPGLGLRLIYFSYDVKMKEKGDIPEGYSVSREKKERFSLILESASTNQTSMYLCATLLTGVQPQHFGDGTRLSIL.

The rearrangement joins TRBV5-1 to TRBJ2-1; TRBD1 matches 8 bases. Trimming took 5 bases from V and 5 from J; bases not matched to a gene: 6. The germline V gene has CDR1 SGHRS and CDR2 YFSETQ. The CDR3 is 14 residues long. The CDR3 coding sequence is TGCGCCAGCAGACCCGACAGGGGAAACAATGAGCAGTTCTTC. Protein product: CASRPDRGNNEQFF. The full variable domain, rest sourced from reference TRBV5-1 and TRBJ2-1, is KAGVTQTPRYLIKTRGQQVTLSCSPISGHRSVSWYQQTPGQGLQFLFEYFSETQRNKGNFPGRFSGRQFSNSRSEMNVSTLELGDSALYLCASRPDRGNNEQFFGPGTRLTVL.

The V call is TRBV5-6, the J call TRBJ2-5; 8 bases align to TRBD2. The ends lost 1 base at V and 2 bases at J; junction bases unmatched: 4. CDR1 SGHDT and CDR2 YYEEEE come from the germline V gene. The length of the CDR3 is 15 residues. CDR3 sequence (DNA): TGTGCCAGCAGCTTGAGCGGGGGAGGTCAAGAGACCCAGTACTTC. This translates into CASSLSGGGQETQYF.

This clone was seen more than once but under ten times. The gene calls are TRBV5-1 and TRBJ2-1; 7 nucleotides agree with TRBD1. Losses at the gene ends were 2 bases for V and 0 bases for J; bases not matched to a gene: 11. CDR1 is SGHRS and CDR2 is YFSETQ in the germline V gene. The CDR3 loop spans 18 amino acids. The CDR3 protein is CASSLDRGRRSSYNEQFF. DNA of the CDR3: TGCGCCAGCAGCTTAGATAGGGGGCGGCGGAGCTCCTACAATGAGCAGTTCTTC.